These T cell receptor beta chains were read from a single sample in a study of blood T cell repertoires in COVID-19. The protocol was immunoSEQ multiplex PCR, while the TCRdb copy is restricted to in-frame clones and leaves out a portion. The table has around 89,000 clones, roughly 78% seen once. Material for sequencing was peripheral blood. These receptor sequences come from a woman of 80 years or more with acute or convalescent COVID-19. The CDR3 runs from the conserved cysteine through the conserved F or W. A D gene is named only where the DNA matches it firmly. Size tells how often a clone was seen (once, few, many) or the class of an expanded clone, and some rows leave it out.

>few|NA|TRBV28|TRBJ1-1
TGTGCCAGCACCAAGAGTGGACTCTCCGCGACGTCTTTCTTT
CASTKSGLSATSFF
>NA|NA|TRBV12-2|TRBJ1-2
TGTGCAAGTCGCCAAAACTCCTATTCATACTATGGCTACACCTTC
CASRQNSYSYYGYTF
>NA|NA|TRBV28|TRBJ1-5
TGTGCCAGCATCAGGCCGGGGGTAGGCAATCAGCCCCAGCATTTT
CASIRPGVGNQPQHF
>NA|TRBD2|TRBV19|TRBJ2-7
TGTGCCTGTTGGCCCTGGGGGGGGACTGGGCGGGAGCAGTACTTC
CACWPWGGTGREQYF
>NA|TRBD2|TRBV7-2|TRBJ2-5
TGTGCCAGCAGCTTAGGGCAAAGCGGGGGGCCCCAAGAGACCCAGTACTTC
CASSLGQSGGPQETQYF
>NA|NA|TRBV5-1|TRBJ2-2
TGCGCCAGCAGCCCGACCCAGCGGTACTTGAACACCGGGGAGCTGTTTTTT
CASSPTQRYLNTGELFF
>NA|TRBD1|TRBV7-8|TRBJ2-3
TGTGCCAGCAGCTTACTACAGGGGGCCGTCGGAGATACGCAGTATTTT
CASSLLQGAVGDTQYF
>NA|NA|TRBV30|TRBJ2-5
TGTGCCTGGAGTGTACGGCGGGTTCAAGAGACCCAGTACTTC
CAWSVRRVQETQYF
>NA|NA|TRBV5-5|TRBJ1-6
TGTGCCAGCAGCGTCGTGGTGCTATCACCCCTCCACTTT
CASSVVVLSPLHF
>NA|NA|TRBV19|TRBJ2-2
TGTGCCAGTAGGGCCAGAGGGTTGGACACCGGGGAGCTGTTTTTT
CASRARGLDTGELFF
>once|NA|TRBV20-1|TRBJ1-3
TGCAGTGCTAGAGACGCGGACACCATATATTTT
CSARDADTIYF
>once|TRBD1|TRBV5-1|TRBJ1-1
TGCGCCAGCAGCTTCGGGCAGGGGGAAACTGAAGCTTTCTTT
CASSFGQGETEAFF
>NA|NA|TRBV6-5|TRBJ1-1
TGTGCCAGCAGCACAGGGCCTCTGGAAGCTTTCTTT
CASSTGPLEAFF
>NA|TRBD1|TRBV6-5|TRBJ2-2
TGTGCCAGCAGTTACCTTACAGGGGTTCGGGCCGGGGAGCTGTTTTTT
CASSYLTGVRAGELFF
>NA|NA|TRBV27|TRBJ1-5
TGTGCCAGCAGGACAGGTCATAGCAATCAGCCCCAGCATTTT
CASRTGHSNQPQHF
>once|TRBD1|TRBV4-2|TRBJ1-2
TGTGCCAGCAGCCAGAGGGACAGAGCTAACTATGGCTACACCTTC
CASSQRDRANYGYTF
>few|TRBD1|TRBV6-8|TRBJ1-1
TGTGCCAGCAGTTACCGTAGACAAGACAGGGGACACACTGAAGCTTTCTTT
CASSYRRQDRGHTEAFF
>once|NA|TRBV6-2/TRBV6-3|TRBJ1-5
TGTGCCAGCAGTCAGGGGTCGCGCAATCAGCCCCAGCATTTT
CASSQGSRNQPQHF
>NA|TRBD2|TRBV10-3|TRBJ2-1
TGTGCCATCAGTGATAATAGCGGGGGAGCGAATGAGCAGTTCTTC
CAISDNSGGANEQFF
>NA|TRBD1|TRBV5-1|TRBJ1-2
TGCGCCAGCAGTCCAGGGGGCAGGGACTACTATGGCTACACCTTC
CASSPGGRDYYGYTF
>NA|NA|TRBV24-1|TRBJ1-2
TGTGCCACCAGTTCCGGACAGAACTATGGCTACACCTTC
CATSSGQNYGYTF
>NA|NA|TRBV9|TRBJ2-3
TGTGCCAGCAGCCCCCCGGGGTTAGATACGCAGTATTTT
CASSPPGLDTQYF
>NA|TRBD1|TRBV6-6|TRBJ1-6
TGTGCCAGCAGTTACTCGAGCAGGGGGCCTAATTCACCCCTCCACTTT
CASSYSSRGPNSPLHF
>once|NA|TRBV30|TRBJ2-1
TGTGCCTGGAGTGATGGCAGAAACAATGAGCAGTTCTTC
CAWSDGRNNEQFF
>NA|TRBD1|TRBV19|TRBJ2-5
TGTGCCAGTAGTGCAACCGGGACAGGGGAAGAGACCCAGTACTTC
CASSATGTGEETQYF
>NA|NA|TRBV9|TRBJ1-6
TGTGCCAGCAGCGTCACAGCTTATAATTCACCCCTCCACTTT
CASSVTAYNSPLHF
>NA|TRBD1|TRBV7-9|TRBJ1-6
TGTGCCAGCAGTTCAACAGGGGATTCACCCCTCCACTTT
CASSSTGDSPLHF
>NA|NA|TRBV7-2|TRBJ2-4
TGTGCCAGCAGCAATACTCCGGGACAAGACAAAAACATTCAGTACTTC
CASSNTPGQDKNIQYF
>few|TRBD1|TRBV4-3|TRBJ2-7
TGCGCCAGCGCGGACGGGACAGGGAGCTCCTACGAGCAGTACTTC
CASADGTGSSYEQYF
>NA|NA|TRBV2|TRBJ2-2
TGTGCCAGCAGGCCCGGACTTTCCGGGGAGCTGTTTTTT
CASRPGLSGELFF
>few|TRBD2|TRBV19|TRBJ2-5
TGTGCCAGTAGTACCACTAGCGGGGGCCGCCCGGAGACCCAGTACTTC
CASSTTSGGRPETQYF
>few|NA|TRBV4-2|TRBJ2-1
TGTGCCAGCAGCCAAGATTCGAGAGTGAGCTCCTACAATGAGCAGTTCTTC
CASSQDSRVSSYNEQFF
>NA|NA|TRBV19|TRBJ2-1
TGTGCCAGTAGTATACAAGGGGGTCTCTACAATGAGCAGTTCTTC
CASSIQGGLYNEQFF
>NA|NA|TRBV2|TRBJ2-4
TGTGCCAGCAGAGTGACCAGCGGAACCACTCTAGCCAAAAACATTCAGTACTTC
CASRVTSGTTLAKNIQYF
>NA|NA|TRBV7-2|TRBJ2-3
TGTGCCAGCAGCTTACTCCAGGGAAGGGCAGATACGCAGTATTTT
CASSLLQGRADTQYF
>NA|NA|TRBV7-8|TRBJ1-4
TGTGCCAGCAGCTCTACTCGGGAAGGGCGCGTGCTGTTTTTT
CASSSTREGRVLFF
>NA|NA|TRBV18|TRBJ1-2
TGTGCCAGCTCACGCCTGGACAGTTACTATGGCTACACCTTC
CASSRLDSYYGYTF
>NA|TRBD2|TRBV2|TRBJ2-1
TGTGCCAGCAGACCGGGCGGGGGGGCCTACAATGAGCAGTTCTTC
CASRPGGGAYNEQFF
>NA|NA|TRBV18|TRBJ1-2
TGTGCCAGCTCACCACCGTCGTCGGGGTATGGCTACACCTTC
CASSPPSSGYGYTF
>once|TRBD1|TRBV27|TRBJ1-4
TGTGCCAGCAGTTTAAGACAGGGGCGGGAAAAACTGTTTTTT
CASSLRQGREKLFF
>NA|TRBD1|TRBV5-1|TRBJ2-4
TGCGCCAGCAGCTCCTCAGGGGGCCGGAACATTCAGTACTTC
CASSSSGGRNIQYF
>NA|NA|TRBV3-1/TRBV3-2|TRBJ2-3
TGTGCCAGCAGCCAAGGGTCTTGGGCAGGTGACCACGATACGCAGTATTTT
CASSQGSWAGDHDTQYF
>NA|TRBD2|TRBV5-6|TRBJ2-1
TGTGCCAGCAGCTTGGCCGTACTAGCGGGTCTAAATGAGCAGTTCTTC
CASSLAVLAGLNEQFF
>NA|TRBD1|TRBV9|TRBJ2-7
TGTGCCAGCAGCCTAGGGGACAGGTACTACGAGCAGTACTTC
CASSLGDRYYEQYF
>NA|TRBD1|TRBV6-1|TRBJ1-2
TGTGCCAGCAGCCCGGGACAGGGGGATGGCTACACCTTC
CASSPGQGDGYTF
>NA|NA|TRBV29-1|TRBJ1-2
TGCAGCGTTAATGGGGCTGACTATGGCTACACCTTC
CSVNGADYGYTF
>NA|NA|TRBV2|TRBJ2-1
TGTGCCAGCAGTGCCGACAGATATGAGCAGTTCTTC
CASSADRYEQFF
>NA|TRBD2|TRBV9|TRBJ2-5
TGTGCCAGCAGCCCCGGACTAGCGGGGGGAGGCCAAGAGACCCAGTACTTC
CASSPGLAGGGQETQYF
>once|TRBD1|TRBV14|TRBJ2-7
TGTGCCAGCAGCCACCGAGACTACCGGACAGGAGCCTACGAGCAGTACTTC
CASSHRDYRTGAYEQYF
>few|NA|TRBV30|TRBJ1-1
TGTGCCTCCTCTCGCCGGGATGTGAACACTGAAGCTTTCTTT
CASSRRDVNTEAFF
>NA|NA|TRBV28|TRBJ1-5
TGTGCCAGCAGTTTCGGACAGAGCAATCAGCCCCAGCATTTT
CASSFGQSNQPQHF
>NA|NA|TRBV7-2|TRBJ1-3
TGTGCCAGCAGCTTTTGGGCCGGAAACACCATATATTTT
CASSFWAGNTIYF
>NA|TRBD2|TRBV7-2|TRBJ2-1
TGTGCCAGCAGTACGGCCAGATTTCGGGGGGACCCCTACAATGAGCAGTTCTTC
CASSTARFRGDPYNEQFF
>NA|NA|TRBV11-3|TRBJ2-1
TGTGCCAGCAGCTTAGGTAGGGGCTATGAGCAGTTCTTC
CASSLGRGYEQFF
>few|NA|TRBV7-2|TRBJ1-1
TGTGCCAGCAGCCCATTACAGGGATACACTGAAGCTTTCTTT
CASSPLQGYTEAFF
>once|NA|TRBV6-2/TRBV6-3|TRBJ1-5
TGTGCCAGCAGTGGGGCAGGGGCGCTAGGCAATCAGCCCCAGCATTTT
CASSGAGALGNQPQHF
>NA|TRBD1|TRBV5-1|TRBJ1-1
TGCGCCAGCAGCTTGGGACAGGGGGAGAACACTGAAGCTTTCTTT
CASSLGQGENTEAFF
>NA|TRBD2|TRBV5-5|TRBJ2-1
TGTGCCAGCAGCCGGACTAGCACCGGATACAATGAGCAGTTCTTC
CASSRTSTGYNEQFF
>NA|TRBD1|TRBV5-6|TRBJ1-2
TGTGCCAGCAGCCCAGGACAGGGGGCGCGTGGCTACACCTTC
CASSPGQGARGYTF
>NA|NA|TRBV7-8|TRBJ1-3
TGTGCCAGCAGCAATCAGACCGGGACACTCTCTGGAAACACCATATATTTT
CASSNQTGTLSGNTIYF